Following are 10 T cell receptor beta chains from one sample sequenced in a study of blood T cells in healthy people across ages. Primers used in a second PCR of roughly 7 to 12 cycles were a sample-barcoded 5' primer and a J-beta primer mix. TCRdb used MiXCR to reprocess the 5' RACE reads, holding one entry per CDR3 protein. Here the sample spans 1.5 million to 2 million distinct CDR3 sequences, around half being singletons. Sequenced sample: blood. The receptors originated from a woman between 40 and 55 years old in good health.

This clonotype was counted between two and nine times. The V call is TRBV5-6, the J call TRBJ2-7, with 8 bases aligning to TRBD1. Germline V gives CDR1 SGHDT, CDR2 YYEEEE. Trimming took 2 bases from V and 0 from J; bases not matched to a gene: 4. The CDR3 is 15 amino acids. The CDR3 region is CASSFQGAPSYEQYF. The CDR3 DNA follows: TGTGCCAGCAGCTTTCAGGGGGCCCCCTCCTACGAGCAGTACTTC.

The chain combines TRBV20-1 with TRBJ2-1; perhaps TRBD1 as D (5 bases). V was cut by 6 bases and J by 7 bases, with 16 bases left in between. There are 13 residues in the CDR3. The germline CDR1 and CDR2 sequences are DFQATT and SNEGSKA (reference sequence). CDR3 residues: CSASLQGKNEQFF. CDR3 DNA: TGCAGTGCCAGCCTTCAGGGCAAGAATGAGCAGTTCTTC.

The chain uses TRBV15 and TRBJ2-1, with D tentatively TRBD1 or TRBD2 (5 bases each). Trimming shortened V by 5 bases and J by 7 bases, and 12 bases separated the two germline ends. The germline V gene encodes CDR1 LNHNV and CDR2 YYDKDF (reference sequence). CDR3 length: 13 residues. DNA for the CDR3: TGTGCCACCAGCCAGCCGGGACGTAATGAGCAGTTCTTC. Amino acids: CATSQPGRNEQFF.

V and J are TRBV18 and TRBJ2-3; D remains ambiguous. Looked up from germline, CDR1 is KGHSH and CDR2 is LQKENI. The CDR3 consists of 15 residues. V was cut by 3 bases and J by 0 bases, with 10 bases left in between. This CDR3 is CASSPQSASTDTQYF. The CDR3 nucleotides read TGTGCCAGCTCACCTCAGTCAGCTAGCACAGATACGCAGTATTTT.

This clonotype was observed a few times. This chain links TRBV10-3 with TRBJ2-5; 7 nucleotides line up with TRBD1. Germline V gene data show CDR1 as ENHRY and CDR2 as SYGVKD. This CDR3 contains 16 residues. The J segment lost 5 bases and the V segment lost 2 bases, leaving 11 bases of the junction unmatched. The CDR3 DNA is TGTGCCATCAGTGAGCCGACAGGGTTGGACGGGGAGACCCAGTACTTC. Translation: CAISEPTGLDGETQYF.

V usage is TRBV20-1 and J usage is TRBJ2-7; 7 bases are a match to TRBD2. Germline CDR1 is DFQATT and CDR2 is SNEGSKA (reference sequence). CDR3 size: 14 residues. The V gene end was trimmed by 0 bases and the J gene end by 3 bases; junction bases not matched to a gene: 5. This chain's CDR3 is CSARDAREGYEQYF. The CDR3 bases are TGCAGTGCTAGAGATGCGAGGGAGGGCTACGAGCAGTACTTC.

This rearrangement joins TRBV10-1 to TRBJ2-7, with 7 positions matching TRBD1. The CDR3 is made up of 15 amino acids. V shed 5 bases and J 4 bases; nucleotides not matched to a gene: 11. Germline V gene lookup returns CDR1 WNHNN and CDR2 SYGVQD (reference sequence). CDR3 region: CASSRTGSPGYEQYF. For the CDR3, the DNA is TGCGCCAGCAGTAGGACAGGAAGTCCGGGGTACGAGCAGTACTTC.

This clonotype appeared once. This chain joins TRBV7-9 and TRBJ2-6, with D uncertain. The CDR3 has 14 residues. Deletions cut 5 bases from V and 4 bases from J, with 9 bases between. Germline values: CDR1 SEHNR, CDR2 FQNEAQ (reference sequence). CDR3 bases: TGTGCCAGCAGCGTAACCTGGGGGGCCAACGTCCTGACTTTC. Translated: CASSVTWGANVLTF.

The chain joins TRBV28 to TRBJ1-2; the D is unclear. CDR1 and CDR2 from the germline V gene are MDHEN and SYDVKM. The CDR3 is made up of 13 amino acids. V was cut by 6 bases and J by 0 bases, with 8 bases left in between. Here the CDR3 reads CASRDWTNYGYTF. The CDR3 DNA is TGTGCCAGCAGAGACTGGACTAACTATGGCTACACCTTC.

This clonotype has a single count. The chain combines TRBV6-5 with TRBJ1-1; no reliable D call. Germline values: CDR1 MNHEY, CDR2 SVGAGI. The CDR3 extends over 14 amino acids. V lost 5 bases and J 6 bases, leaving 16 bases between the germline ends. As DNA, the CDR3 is TGTGCCAGCAGTAAGGGCCAAGGGTTTGCTGAAGCTTTCTTT. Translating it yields CASSKGQGFAEAFF.